This TCR beta chain was captured in a study of early T cells in non-severe SARS-CoV-2 infection. Overall study: Whole-blood bulk RNA, unsorted, was sequenced, and chains were unpaired.

Only a few counts were recorded for this clonotype. Its antigen is not known. Study-level results: VDJdb-based annotation leaned toward anti-spike CD8 responses and missed private and CD4 specificities.

The CDR3 consists of 13 residues. Between the trimmed V and J ends, which lost 6 bases and 0 bases, there was a span of 8 bases. The germline gives CDR1 SGHVS, CDR2 FNYEAQ. Individual cDNA molecules received unique molecular identifiers during library preparation. MiXCR, applied by TCRdb to the 5' RACE reads, yields one record per CDR3 protein. This table has some 12,000 distinct CDR3 sequences, around 5% appearing once. This clonotype was obtained from an adult who was a healthcare worker with PCR-confirmed SARS-CoV-2 infection or an uninfected control (not recorded which). The chain links TRBV7-6 to TRBJ1-1; no reliable D call. The sequenced material came from whole blood. The CDR3 DNA sequence: TGTGCCAGCAGTCGGACTGTGAACACTGAAGCTTTCTTT. This encodes CASSRTVNTEAFF.